This is a list of T cell receptor beta chains from one sample in a study of PD-L1 blockade in urothelial cancer. Generated by immunoSEQ multiplex PCR, the TCRdb table keeps only in-frame clones and is missing some. The sample shows about 37,000 clones, about four fifths of them seen only once. The sample consisted of PBMCs, taken around atezolizumab (anti-PD-L1) treatment. The receptors here all came from a man aged 55-75 years with urothelial cancer. The CDR3 runs from the conserved cysteine through the conserved F or W. Fields, in order: D gene, V gene, CDR3 length, clone size, J gene, CDR3 protein, CDR3 DNA. The D gene is left open where the match is weak. Where a row states a size, it is once, few, many or the class of an expanded clone; other rows omit it.

D: NA; V: TRBV6-5; length: 13; size: few; J: TRBJ1-6; CDR3: CASSRSNNSPLHF; DNA: TGTGCCAGCAGCCGGAGTAATAATTCACCCCTCCACTTT
D: NA; V: TRBV28; length: 15; size: NA; J: TRBJ1-1; CDR3: CASLTPDRLFTEAFF; DNA: TGTGCCAGCCTGACCCCCGACAGGCTGTTCACTGAAGCTTTCTTT
D: TRBD1; V: TRBV27; length: 16; size: NA; J: TRBJ2-2; CDR3: CASSLSQGLGTGELFF; DNA: TGTGCCAGCAGTCTATCACAGGGGCTCGGCACCGGGGAGCTGTTTTTT
D: NA; V: TRBV28; length: 18; size: NA; J: TRBJ1-3; CDR3: CASSSYRRGQTYGNTIYF; DNA: TGTGCCAGCAGTTCATATAGACGAGGACAGACGTATGGAAACACCATATATTTT
D: TRBD1; V: TRBV5-4; length: 15; size: few; J: TRBJ1-4; CDR3: CASSPRQGDKEKLFF; DNA: TGTGCCAGCAGCCCAAGACAGGGCGACAAAGAAAAACTGTTTTTT
D: TRBD1; V: TRBV5-1; length: 16; size: NA; J: TRBJ1-2; CDR3: CASSLTGTERNYGYTF; DNA: TGCGCCAGCAGCTTAACAGGGACAGAGAGGAACTATGGCTACACCTTC
D: TRBD1; V: TRBV4-1; length: 17; size: NA; J: TRBJ1-3; CDR3: CASSQGTGADSGNTIYF; DNA: TGCGCCAGCAGCCAGGGGACAGGGGCCGACTCTGGAAACACCATATATTTT
D: NA; V: TRBV28; length: 13; size: NA; J: TRBJ1-2; CDR3: CASSFGSNYGYTF; DNA: TGTGCCAGCAGTTTCGGGTCTAACTATGGCTACACCTTC
D: NA; V: TRBV15; length: 16; size: NA; J: TRBJ1-5; CDR3: CATSRDSWEENQPQHF; DNA: TGTGCCACCAGCAGAGATTCTTGGGAGGAGAATCAGCCCCAGCATTTT
D: NA; V: TRBV7-8; length: 13; size: NA; J: TRBJ2-1; CDR3: CASSLRLYNEQFF; DNA: TGTGCCAGCAGCTTACGTCTGTACAATGAGCAGTTCTTC
D: TRBD1; V: TRBV7-9; length: 14; size: NA; J: TRBJ1-1; CDR3: CASSYNTGGTEAFF; DNA: TGTGCCAGCAGTTATAACACAGGGGGAACTGAAGCTTTCTTT
D: TRBD1; V: TRBV4-2; length: 16; size: NA; J: TRBJ2-7; CDR3: CASRREGQGSSYEQYF; DNA: TGTGCCAGCAGGCGAGAGGGACAGGGGAGCTCCTACGAGCAGTACTTC
D: NA; V: TRBV19; length: 13; size: NA; J: TRBJ2-3; CDR3: CASSIQGPGTQYF; DNA: TGTGCCAGTAGTATACAGGGTCCAGGTACGCAGTATTTT
D: NA; V: TRBV6-1; length: 14; size: NA; J: TRBJ1-1; CDR3: CASSESTGAAEAFF; DNA: TGTGCCAGCAGTGAATCGACAGGAGCCGCTGAAGCTTTCTTT
D: TRBD1; V: TRBV13; length: 15; size: NA; J: TRBJ2-1; CDR3: CASSFRQGFDNEQFF; DNA: TGTGCCAGCAGCTTCCGACAGGGGTTTGACAATGAGCAGTTCTTC
D: NA; V: TRBV5-1; length: 13; size: NA; J: TRBJ2-5; CDR3: CASSFGTEETQYF; DNA: TGCGCCAGCAGCTTTGGCACCGAAGAGACCCAGTACTTC
D: TRBD1; V: TRBV9; length: 15; size: NA; J: TRBJ1-1; CDR3: CASSPRTGENTEAFF; DNA: TGTGCCAGCAGCCCTCGGACAGGGGAGAACACTGAAGCTTTCTTT
D: NA; V: TRBV7-9; length: 14; size: NA; J: TRBJ2-2; CDR3: CASSLPAGTGELFF; DNA: TGTGCCAGCAGCCTCCCTGCGGGCACCGGGGAGCTGTTTTTT
D: NA; V: TRBV5-1; length: 12; size: NA; J: TRBJ1-2; CDR3: CASGYLEYGYTF; DNA: TGCGCCAGCGGCTATCTGGAGTATGGCTACACCTTC
D: TRBD2; V: TRBV4-1; length: 17; size: NA; J: TRBJ2-1; CDR3: CASSPLLAGGRGNEQFF; DNA: TGCGCCAGCAGCCCTCTTTTAGCGGGGGGAAGGGGTAATGAGCAGTTCTTC
D: NA; V: TRBV6-5; length: 14; size: NA; J: TRBJ1-1; CDR3: CASSNLLGGGEAFF; DNA: TGTGCCAGCAGCAATCTGTTAGGGGGTGGTGAAGCTTTCTTT
D: TRBD1; V: TRBV19; length: 16; size: NA; J: TRBJ2-7; CDR3: CASTRRRGQGYYEQYF; DNA: TGTGCCAGTACCCGACGCCGGGGACAGGGATACTACGAGCAGTACTTC
D: TRBD1; V: TRBV18; length: 14; size: NA; J: TRBJ2-2; CDR3: CASSQGQTTGELFF; DNA: TGTGCCAGCTCACAGGGACAGACCACCGGGGAGCTGTTTTTT
D: TRBD1; V: TRBV11-2; length: 16; size: NA; J: TRBJ1-1; CDR3: CASSLGNRTGGTEAFF; DNA: TGTGCCAGCAGCCTCGGAAATAGGACAGGGGGCACTGAAGCTTTCTTT
D: NA; V: TRBV2; length: 14; size: NA; J: TRBJ1-5; CDR3: CASSWVTGGQPQHF; DNA: TGTGCCAGCAGTTGGGTGACCGGAGGCCAGCCCCAGCATTTT
D: TRBD2; V: TRBV5-6; length: 16; size: NA; J: TRBJ2-7; CDR3: CASSLFRGGLAYEQYF; DNA: TGTGCCAGCAGCTTGTTTCGGGGGGGTTTAGCCTACGAGCAGTACTTC
D: NA; V: TRBV5-1; length: 14; size: NA; J: TRBJ2-3; CDR3: CASRPTGFTDTQYF; DNA: TGCGCCAGCAGACCTACAGGGTTCACAGATACGCAGTATTTT